This T cell receptor (beta chain) was recorded in a study of blood T cells in healthy people across ages. Peripheral blood samples of 9 to 10 milliliters were drawn from each donor. Worth noting for this clonotype: What it binds is unknown.

Whole-study findings and limits: Bulk PBMC profiling left naive and antigen-experienced comparisons inconclusive. The authors considered diversity estimates from one million T cells to be underestimates.

CDR3 length: 13 amino acids. Germline CDR1 is MDHEN and CDR2 is SYDVKM. V gave up 5 bases and J gave up 7 bases, with 15 bases separating them. A sample-barcoded 5' primer and a J-beta primer mix were used in a second PCR of about 6 to 12 cycles. TCRdb re-derived calls from the 5' RACE reads in MiXCR, one entry per CDR3 protein. The data contain roughly 1,100,000 distinct CDR3 sequences, around 27% of them singletons. Separately, the same data were catalogued under a study of T cells of mothers and their children. That paper notes: All RNA that had been extracted was used for cDNA synthesis at approximately 1.5 ug per 15 ul.

Sequencing was done on a sample of blood. The receptor was derived from a girl aged 2-10 years in good health. The chain carries TRBV28 and TRBJ2-7; D gene unclear. CDR3 DNA: TGTGCCAGCAGTCTCCCACCTTTTCGTGAGCAGTACTTC. This sequence encodes CASSLPPFREQYF.